Shown below are 15 T cell receptor beta chains from a single sample sequenced in a study of metastatic and nonmetastatic thyroid tumors. Patients had received no treatment of any kind before thyroid surgery. With MiXCR, TCRdb reprocessed the PCR reads. The profile shows 5,500 or so clones, 33% of them singletons. Sequencing was performed on adjacent normal tissue. The source of these receptors is a male donor with papillary thyroid cancer or a benign thyroid nodule (not recorded which). Some clones in this sample may be carry-over from other donors' samples.

A remark on this clone: At one boundary the junction diverges from the germline segment, which might be a read error. The chain employs TRBV28 and TRBJ2-7; D call uncertain. In germline, CDR1 is MDHEN, CDR2 SYDVKM. The CDR3 loop spans 13 amino acids. Here the CDR3 DNA reads TGTGCCAGCATTGTCCACACACCCTACGAGCAGGACTTC. Translated: CASIVHTPYEQDF.

The chain carries TRBV28 and TRBJ2-7, with 8 bases identical to TRBD1. Germline V CDR1 and CDR2: MDHEN, SYDVKM. The CDR3 is 14 amino acids. The V segment lost 6 bases and the J segment 7 bases; nucleotides outside the gene matches: 11. The DNA for the CDR3 is TGTGCCAGCAGACCATCCAGGGGGCTGCGAGAGCAGTACTTC. Its translation: CASRPSRGLREQYF.

A few counts support this clone. The chain is built from TRBV6-1 and TRBJ1-2; D gene ambiguous. V lost 6 bases, J lost 5 bases, and 16 bases lay in between. Germline V lookup: CDR1 MNHNS, CDR2 SASEGT. The CDR3 is 14 residues long. As DNA, the CDR3 is TGTGCCAGCAGCTTGGGCGGGGTTCGGTATGGCTACACCTTC. It encodes CASSLGGVRYGYTF.

The V and J genes are TRBV12-3 or TRBV12-4 and TRBJ1-2; 9 nucleotides match TRBD1. V shed 7 bases and J 5 bases; nucleotides not matched to a gene: 11. The CDR3 has 15 residues. CDR3: CASIHRPTGGYGYTF. CDR3 DNA sequence: TGTGCCAGCATCCACCGACCGACAGGGGGGTATGGCTACACCTTC.

The sample holds a few counts of this clone. The chain links TRBV6-2 or TRBV6-3 to TRBJ2-7; D perhaps matches TRBD1 (5 bases). Germline values: CDR1 MNHEY, CDR2 SVGEGT. Between the trimmed V and J ends, which lost 6 bases and 9 bases, there was a span of 21 bases. This CDR3 comprises 14 residues. The CDR3: CASSQVGPSPVQYF. The CDR3 DNA reads as TGTGCCAGCAGCCAGGTGGGGCCGTCACCTGTGCAGTACTTC.

This clone showed up just a few times. The rearrangement links TRBV4-1 to TRBJ2-7, with 8 bases identical to TRBD1. The length of the CDR3 is 16 residues. V lost 0 bases and J lost 3; bases outside the gene matches: 7. CDR1 is MGHRA, CDR2 YSYEKL, per germline. The CDR3 bases are TGCGCCAGCAGCCAAGATCTATACAGGGGGATCTACGAGCAGTACTTC. Its protein product is CASSQDLYRGIYEQYF.

Details on this clone: This may stem from a read error, because a much larger clone lies one nucleotide away. Other DNA variants within this sample encode the same CDR3. This chain joins TRBV11-2 and TRBJ1-2, with D perhaps matching TRBD1 (6 bases). This CDR3 is 16 amino acids long. Per the germline V gene, CDR1 is SGHAT and CDR2 is FQNNGV. The chain's CDR3 is CASSKEVSGDNYGYTF. The CDR3, as DNA: TGCGCCAGCAGCAAGGAGGTGTCAGGGGATAACTATGGCTACACCTTC. The full variable domain, its missing parts supplied by reference TRBV11-2 and TRBJ1-2, is EAGVAQSPRYKIIEKRQSVAFWCNPISGHATLYWYQQILGQGPKLLIQFQNNGVVDDSQLPKDRFSAERLKGVDSTLKIQPAKLEDSAVYLCASSKEVSGDNYGYTFGSGTRLTVV.

The rearrangement links TRBV20-1 to TRBJ1-5, with 10 bases fitting TRBD1. This CDR3 is built from 14 residues. V lost 6 bases, J lost 6 bases, and 8 bases stayed unmatched. CDR1 and CDR2 (germline): DFQATT, SNEGSKA (reference sequence). Written as DNA, the CDR3 is TGCAGTGCCTCCACCGGGACAGGGGCTCAGCCCCAGCATTTT. It codes for CSASTGTGAQPQHF.

This clone has a handful of counts. The J gene is TRBJ2-5, the V gene TRBV10-3, with TRBD1 matching over 8 bases. This CDR3 comprises 14 residues. Germline V CDR1 and CDR2: ENHRY, SYGVKD. Trimming cost V 3 bases and J 4 bases; bases outside gene matches: 4. The CDR3 region has the DNA TGTGCCATCAGTGACGGACAGGGAGGAGAGACCCAGTACTTC. This encodes CAISDGQGGETQYF.

The chain has TRBV5-1 and TRBJ2-2, with D unclear. CDR1 SGHRS and CDR2 YFSETQ come from the germline V gene. The CDR3 runs 12 residues. V lost 2 bases and J 6 bases, leaving 5 bases between the germline ends. DNA for the CDR3: TGCGCCAGCAGCTTCCCAGCCGGGGAGCTGTTTTTT. This gives the protein CASSFPAGELFF.

V and J are TRBV9 and TRBJ2-3; D unclear. There are 14 residues in the CDR3. The ends were cut back, 4 bases at V and 3 bases at J, with 12 bases in the middle. Germline CDR1 is SGDLS and CDR2 is YYNGEE. The CDR3 sequence is CASSLRDITDTQYF. The CDR3 nucleotides are TGTGCCAGCAGCCTAAGAGATATAACAGATACGCAGTATTTT.

The V call is TRBV7-3, the J call TRBJ1-2; the D gene is possibly TRBD1 (6 bases). The V gene's germline CDR1 is SGHTA and CDR2 FQGTGA. The CDR3 has 15 residues. V lost 4 bases to trimming and J lost 2 bases, with 14 bases between them. CDR3 amino acids: CASSSGNTGNYGYTF. The CDR3 bases are TGTGCCAGCAGCTCCGGAAACACAGGGAACTATGGCTACACCTTC.

The V call is TRBV11-1, the J call TRBJ2-1; 10 nucleotides match TRBD2. The V gene's germline CDR1 is SGHAT and CDR2 FQDESV (reference sequence). J lost 8 bases, V lost 4 bases, and 17 bases had no gene match. This CDR3 is built from 18 residues. CDR3 loop: CASSSPLGLAGVEDEQFF. The CDR3 DNA follows: TGTGCCAGCAGCTCTCCACTCGGCCTAGCGGGAGTTGAGGATGAGCAGTTCTTC.

This clone ranks as large. This chain uses TRBV28 with TRBJ2-1; no clear D. Germline CDR1 and CDR2: MDHEN and SYDVKM. The CDR3 runs to 14 residues. Trimming cost V 4 bases and J 2 bases, with 9 bases left between them. This chain's CDR3 is CASSSPGPYNEQFF. DNA for the CDR3: TGTGCCAGCAGTTCGCCGGGTCCCTACAATGAGCAGTTCTTC.

The rearrangement uses TRBV2 and TRBJ2-1; TRBD1 aligns across 7 bases. The CDR3 totals 14 residues. CDR1 SNHLY and CDR2 FYNNEI come from the germline V gene. Trimming at V came to 5 bases and at J to 4 bases, leaving 5 bases not matched to a gene. Written as DNA, the CDR3 is TGTGCCAGCAGTCAGCAGGGGGTATACAATGAGCAGTTCTTC. Amino acid sequence: CASSQQGVYNEQFF.